The T cell receptor (beta chain) under discussion was sequenced for a study of OX40 agonist ivuxolimab in advanced cancers. Clones were sequenced by immunoSEQ multiplex PCR, and TCRdb holds only the in-frame ones, with some missing. The sample lists under 100,000 clones; roughly 87% were seen once. Trimming stripped 3 bases from V and 8 bases from J, with 13 bases between. The CDR3 is 13 amino acids. Germline CDR1 reads KGHSH; CDR2 reads LQKENI. As for this clone: Antigen unknown.

Study-level results: No antigen was identified for the clonally expanded peripheral T cells. With doses of 0.1 to 3.0 mg/kg, CD4+ and CD8+ blood T cells had undergone clonal expansion by week 6.

Collection of blood occurred at baseline, at cycle 4 day 1, and at cycle 7 day 1. The material was CD4+ or CD8+ T cells sorted from blood, obtained in a trial of the OX40 agonist ivuxolimab. This TCR was sampled from an adult with an advanced solid tumor such as melanoma, head and neck, liver or kidney cancer. The chain links TRBV18 to TRBJ1-2, with D possibly TRBD1 on 6 matching bases. Here the CDR3 reads CASSPDSGGGYTF. CDR3 bases: TGTGCCAGCTCACCGGACAGCGGAGGAGGCTACACCTTC.